This TCR beta chain was profiled in a study of T cell responses to AZD1222 COVID-19 vaccine. The CDR3 sequence is 14 residues long. The V gene's germline CDR1 is SGHVS and CDR2 FQNEAQ. V lost 1 base and J 5 bases, leaving 11 bases between the germline ends. Worth noting for this clone: Its target is unknown.

Here immunoSEQ multiplex PCR was the method, and the copy in TCRdb shows in-frame clones only, minus some. The repertoire holds about 180,000 clones, about nine tenths seen once, with around 3% in the top ten. Study findings and constraints: Of spike-specific TCRs, nearly half reportedly target regions left unmutated in variants. With dominance at 160-218 and 743-854, vaccine-associated CD4 TCRs spanned spike. Seropositive AZD1222 recipients at baseline numbered only five to seven. Spike-specific TCR repertoires showed rising breadth and depth after two AZD1222 doses.

This receptor was obtained from an adult in good health. The specimen was peripheral blood, collected on day 0 of AZD1222 vaccination. V gene TRBV7-8 combines with J gene TRBJ2-5, with D tentatively TRBD2 (5 bases). The DNA for the CDR3 is TGTGCCAGCAGCTTAGAATACGGGGAGGAGACCCAGTACTTC. Amino acid sequence: CASSLEYGEETQYF. The full variable domain, with the rest looked up from reference TRBV7-8 and TRBJ2-5, is GAGVSQSPRYKVAKRGQDVALRCDPISGHVSLFWYQQALGQGPEFLTYFQNEAQLDKSGLPSDRFFAERPEGSVSTLKIQRTQQEDSAVYLCASSLEYGEETQYFGPGTRLLVL.